This T cell receptor (beta chain) was profiled in a study of response to subunit inactivated influenza vaccine (dated by TCRdb to 2016 to 2019). As for the study more broadly: Deep quantitative profiling of the T cell receptor repertoire was used in the study to follow responses to a trivalent subunit inactivated influenza vaccine. What the authors observed across the whole study: According to the authors, only a limited number of new T cells may be recruited by each seasonal influenza vaccination.

Receptor amplification or capture employed RT-PCR. Sequencing was carried out with an Illumina HiSeq 2500. TCRdb reanalyzed the raw reads on its own, using fastp at Q25 for trimming and MiXCR for clone calling, and kept in-frame beta chains. Each record represents a unique CDR3 protein, reported with the most common genes and DNA among its rows. The sample yields a few hundred thousand distinct CDR3 sequences; 14% were counted once. The ten biggest clones cover roughly 11% of the sample. The germline V gene supplies CDR1 LGHNA and CDR2 YNFKEQ. V loses 3 bases of germline sequence and J loses 3 bases, and the interval between the two ends is 9 bases. The CDR3 measures 13 amino acids from cysteine to phenylalanine. The CDR3 DNA has 39 bases and is translated from base 1. A remark on this clonotype: No antigen is known for it. Base qualities were left out, and no much larger clone turns up one base away.

The chain employs TRBV4-2 and TRBJ2-7; the D gene is perhaps TRBD1, from 5 matching bases. The starting material was PBMCs from blood, obtained about 13 days after vaccination. The TCR was taken from a man aged 50 to 60 who received an inactivated influenza vaccine. Donor details come from another sample of the same person, matched by shared clones. At the DNA level, the sequence is TGTGCCAGCAGCCAGAACAGGAACTACGAGCAGTACTTC. Translated, this gives CASSQNRNYEQYF.